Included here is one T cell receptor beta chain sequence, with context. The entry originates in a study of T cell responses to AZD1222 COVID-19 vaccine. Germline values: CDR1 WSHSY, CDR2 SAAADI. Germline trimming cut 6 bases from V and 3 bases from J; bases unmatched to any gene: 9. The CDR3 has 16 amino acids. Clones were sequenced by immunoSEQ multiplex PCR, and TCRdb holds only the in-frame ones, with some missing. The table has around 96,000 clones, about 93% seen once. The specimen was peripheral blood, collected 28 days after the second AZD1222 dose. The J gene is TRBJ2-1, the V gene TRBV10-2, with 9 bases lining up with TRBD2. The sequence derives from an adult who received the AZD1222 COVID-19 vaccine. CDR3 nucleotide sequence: TGCGCCAGCAGCGAATCTGATAGCGGGAGCTACAATGAGCAGTTCTTC. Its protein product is CASSESDSGSYNEQFF.